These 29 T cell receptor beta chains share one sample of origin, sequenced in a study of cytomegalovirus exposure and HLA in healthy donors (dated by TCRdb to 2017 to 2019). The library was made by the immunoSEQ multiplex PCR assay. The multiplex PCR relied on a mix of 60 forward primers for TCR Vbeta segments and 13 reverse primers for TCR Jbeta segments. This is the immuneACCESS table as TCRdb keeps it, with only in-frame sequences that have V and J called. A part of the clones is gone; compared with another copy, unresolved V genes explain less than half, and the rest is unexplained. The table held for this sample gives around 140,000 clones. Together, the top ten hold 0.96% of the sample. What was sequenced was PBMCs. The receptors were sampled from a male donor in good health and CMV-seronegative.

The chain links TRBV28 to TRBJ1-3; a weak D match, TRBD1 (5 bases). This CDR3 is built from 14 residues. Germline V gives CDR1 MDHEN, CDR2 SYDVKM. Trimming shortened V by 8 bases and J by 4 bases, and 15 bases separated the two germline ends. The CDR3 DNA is TGTGCCAGCCGCGGACAAGGGGCAGGAAACACCATATATTTT. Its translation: CASRGQGAGNTIYF. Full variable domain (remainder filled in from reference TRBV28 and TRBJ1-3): DVKVTQSSRYLVKRTGEKVFLECVQDMDHENMFWYRQDPGLGLRLIYFSYDVKMKEKGDIPEGYSVSREKKERFSLILESASTNQTSMYLCASRGQGAGNTIYFGEGSWLTVV.

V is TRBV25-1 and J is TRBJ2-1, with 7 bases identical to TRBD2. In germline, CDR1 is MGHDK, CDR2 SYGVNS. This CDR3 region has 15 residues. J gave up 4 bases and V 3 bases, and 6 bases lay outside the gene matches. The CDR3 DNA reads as TGTGCCAGCAGTGACCCGGGGGAGGGATACAATGAGCAGTTCTTC. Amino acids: CASSDPGEGYNEQFF. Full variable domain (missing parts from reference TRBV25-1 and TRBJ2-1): EADIYQTPRYLVIGTGKKITLECSQTMGHDKMYWYQQDPGMELHLIHYSYGVNSTEKGDLSSESTVSRIRTEHFPLTLESARPSHTSQYLCASSDPGEGYNEQFFGPGTRLTVL.

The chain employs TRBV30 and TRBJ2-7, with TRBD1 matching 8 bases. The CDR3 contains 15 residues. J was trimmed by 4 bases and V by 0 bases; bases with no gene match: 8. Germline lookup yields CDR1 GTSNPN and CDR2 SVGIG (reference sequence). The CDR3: CAWSVSGTGLYEQYF. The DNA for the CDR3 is TGTGCCTGGAGTGTATCCGGGACAGGTCTTTACGAGCAGTACTTC.

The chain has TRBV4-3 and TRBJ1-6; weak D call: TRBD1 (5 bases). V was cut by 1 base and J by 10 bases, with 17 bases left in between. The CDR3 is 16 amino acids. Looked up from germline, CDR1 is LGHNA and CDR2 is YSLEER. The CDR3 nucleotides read TGCGCCAGCAGCCAAGGGGCAGGGTCAGTAAGGTCACCCCTCCACTTT. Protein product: CASSQGAGSVRSPLHF.

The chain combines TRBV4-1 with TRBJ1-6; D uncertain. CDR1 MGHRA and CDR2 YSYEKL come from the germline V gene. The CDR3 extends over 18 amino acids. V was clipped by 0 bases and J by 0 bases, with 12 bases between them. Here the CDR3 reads CASSQETVASSYNSPLHF. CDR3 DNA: TGCGCCAGCAGCCAAGAAACAGTCGCCAGCTCCTATAATTCACCCCTCCACTTT.

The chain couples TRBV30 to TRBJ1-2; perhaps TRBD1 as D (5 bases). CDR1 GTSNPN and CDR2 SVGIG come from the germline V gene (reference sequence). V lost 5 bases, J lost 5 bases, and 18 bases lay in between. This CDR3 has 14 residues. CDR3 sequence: CAWAGTSTLYGYTF. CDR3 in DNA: TGTGCCTGGGCGGGGACCTCGACACTGTATGGCTACACCTTC.

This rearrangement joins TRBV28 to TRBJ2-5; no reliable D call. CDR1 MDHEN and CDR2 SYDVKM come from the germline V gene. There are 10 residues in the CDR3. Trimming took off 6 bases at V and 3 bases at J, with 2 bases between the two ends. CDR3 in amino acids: CASSEETQYF. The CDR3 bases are TGTGCCAGCAGCGAAGAGACCCAGTACTTC. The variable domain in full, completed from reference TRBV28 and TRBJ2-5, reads DVKVTQSSRYLVKRTGEKVFLECVQDMDHENMFWYRQDPGLGLRLIYFSYDVKMKEKGDIPEGYSVSREKKERFSLILESASTNQTSMYLCASSEETQYFGPGTRLLVL.

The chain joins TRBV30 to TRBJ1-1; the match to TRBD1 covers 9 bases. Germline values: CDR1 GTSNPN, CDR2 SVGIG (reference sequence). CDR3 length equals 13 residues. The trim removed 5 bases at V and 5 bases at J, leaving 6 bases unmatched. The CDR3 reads CAWDRGESTEAFF. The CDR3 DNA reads TGTGCCTGGGACAGGGGGGAGAGTACTGAAGCTTTCTTT.

The DNA of the CDR3 is TGTGCCAGTAGTGGGGCCCAGTCTCGGCAGCCCCAGCATTTT. It encodes CASSGAQSRQPQHF. This chain connects TRBV19 to TRBJ1-5; TRBD1 might be the D (5 bases). Per the germline V gene, CDR1 is LNHDA and CDR2 is SQIVND (reference sequence). CDR3 size: 14 residues. Trimming cost V 5 bases and J 7 bases, with 15 bases left between them.

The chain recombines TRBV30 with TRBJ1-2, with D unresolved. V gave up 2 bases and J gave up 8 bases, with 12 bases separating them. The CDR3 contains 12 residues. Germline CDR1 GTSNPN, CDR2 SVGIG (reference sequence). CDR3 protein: CAWSTGPWGYTF. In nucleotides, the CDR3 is TGTGCCTGGAGTACTGGGCCATGGGGCTACACCTTC.

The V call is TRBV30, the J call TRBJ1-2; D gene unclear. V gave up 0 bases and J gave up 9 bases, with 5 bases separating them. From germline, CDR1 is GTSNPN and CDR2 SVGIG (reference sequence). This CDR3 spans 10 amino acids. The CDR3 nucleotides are TGTGCCTGGAGTGTACTACGCTACACCTTC. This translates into CAWSVLRYTF. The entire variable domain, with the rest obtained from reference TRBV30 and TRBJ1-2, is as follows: SQTIHQWPATLVQPVGSPLSLECTVEGTSNPNLYWYRQAAGRGLQLLFYSVGIGQISSEVPQNLSASRPQDRQFILSSKKLLLSDSGFYLCAWSVLRYTFGSGTRLTVV.

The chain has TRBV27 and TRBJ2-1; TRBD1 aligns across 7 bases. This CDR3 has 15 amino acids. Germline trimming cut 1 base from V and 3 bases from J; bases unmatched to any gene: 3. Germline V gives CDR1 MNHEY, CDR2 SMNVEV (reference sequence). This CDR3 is CASSLLRGHYNEQFF. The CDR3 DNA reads TGTGCCAGCAGTTTATTGAGGGGGCACTACAATGAGCAGTTCTTC.

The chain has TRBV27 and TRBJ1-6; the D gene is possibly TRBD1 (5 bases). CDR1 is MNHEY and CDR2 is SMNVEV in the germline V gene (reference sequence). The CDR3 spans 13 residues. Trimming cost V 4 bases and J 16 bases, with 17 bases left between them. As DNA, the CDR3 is TGTGCCAGCAGTTCCCGCTTTAAAGGGGAACTCCACTTT. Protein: CASSSRFKGELHF.

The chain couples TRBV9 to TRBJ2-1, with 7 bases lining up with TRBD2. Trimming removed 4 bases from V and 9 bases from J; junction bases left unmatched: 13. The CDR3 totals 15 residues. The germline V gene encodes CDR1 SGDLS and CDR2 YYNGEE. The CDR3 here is CASSLSGTIRSEQFF. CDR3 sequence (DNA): TGTGCCAGCAGCTTATCCGGGACTATTCGTTCTGAGCAGTTCTTC.

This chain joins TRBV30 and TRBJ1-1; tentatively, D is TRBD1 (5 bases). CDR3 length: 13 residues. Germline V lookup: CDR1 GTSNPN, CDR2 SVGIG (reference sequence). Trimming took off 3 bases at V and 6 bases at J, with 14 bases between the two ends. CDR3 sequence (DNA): TGTGCCTGGAGGTGGGGGGGAACACCTGAAGCTTTCTTT. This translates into CAWRWGGTPEAFF.

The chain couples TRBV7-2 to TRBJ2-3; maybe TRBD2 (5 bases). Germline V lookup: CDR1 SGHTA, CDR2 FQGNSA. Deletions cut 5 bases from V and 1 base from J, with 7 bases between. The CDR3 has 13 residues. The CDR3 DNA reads TGTGCCAGCAGCACCGGGGGCACAGATACGCAGTATTTT. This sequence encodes CASSTGGTDTQYF.

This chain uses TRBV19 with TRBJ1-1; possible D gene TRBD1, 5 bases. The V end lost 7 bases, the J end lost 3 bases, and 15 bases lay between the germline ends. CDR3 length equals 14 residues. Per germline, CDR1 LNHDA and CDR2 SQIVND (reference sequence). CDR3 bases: TGTGCCAGTAAAGGGCCAGGGCACTACACTGAAGCTTTCTTT. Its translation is CASKGPGHYTEAFF.

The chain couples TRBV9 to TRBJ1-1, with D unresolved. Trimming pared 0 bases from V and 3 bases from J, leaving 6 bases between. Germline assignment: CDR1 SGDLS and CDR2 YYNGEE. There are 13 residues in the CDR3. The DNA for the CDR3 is TGTGCCAGCAGCGTAGGTACTGACACTGAAGCTTTCTTT. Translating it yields CASSVGTDTEAFF.

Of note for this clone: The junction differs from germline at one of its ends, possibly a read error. The DNA for the CDR3 is TGTGCCAGTACCTCTAGTCCTAGCAAAGATACGCAGTATTTT. It encodes CASTSSPSKDTQYF. V is TRBV19 and J is TRBJ2-3, with D perhaps matching TRBD2 (5 bases). CDR1 LNHDA and CDR2 SQIVND come from the germline V gene (reference sequence). The CDR3 covers 14 residues.

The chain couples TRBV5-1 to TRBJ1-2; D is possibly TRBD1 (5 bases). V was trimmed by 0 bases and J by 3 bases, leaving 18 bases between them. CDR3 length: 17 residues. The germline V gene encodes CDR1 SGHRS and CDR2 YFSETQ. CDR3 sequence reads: CASSLDGTSPIHYGYTF. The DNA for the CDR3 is TGCGCCAGCAGCTTGGACGGGACTTCGCCGATCCACTATGGCTACACCTTC. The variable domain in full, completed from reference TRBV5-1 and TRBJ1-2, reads KAGVTQTPRYLIKTRGQQVTLSCSPISGHRSVSWYQQTPGQGLQFLFEYFSETQRNKGNFPGRFSGRQFSNSRSEMNVSTLELGDSALYLCASSLDGTSPIHYGYTFGSGTRLTVV.

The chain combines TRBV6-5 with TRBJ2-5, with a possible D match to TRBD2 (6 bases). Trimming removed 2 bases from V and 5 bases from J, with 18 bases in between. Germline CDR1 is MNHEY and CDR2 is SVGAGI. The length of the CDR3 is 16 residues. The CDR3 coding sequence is TGTGCCAGCAGTTACCGGGGGAGTTTGGGTGGGGAGACCCAGTACTTC. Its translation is CASSYRGSLGGETQYF.

For the CDR3, the DNA is TGCGCCAGCAGCCGAGGGACAGTCCAAGAGACCCAGTACTTC. Protein product: CASSRGTVQETQYF. The chain employs TRBV4-1 and TRBJ2-5; the match to TRBD1 covers 7 bases. CDR3 length equals 14 residues. Germline values: CDR1 MGHRA, CDR2 YSYEKL. Unmatched junction bases numbered 3, after V lost 4 bases and J lost 1 base.

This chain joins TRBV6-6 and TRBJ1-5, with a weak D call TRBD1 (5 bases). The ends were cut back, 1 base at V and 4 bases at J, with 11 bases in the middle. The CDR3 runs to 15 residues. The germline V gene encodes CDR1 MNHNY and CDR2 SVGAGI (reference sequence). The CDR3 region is CASSYWRQTNQPQHF. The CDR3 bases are TGTGCCAGCAGTTACTGGAGACAGACGAATCAGCCCCAGCATTTT.

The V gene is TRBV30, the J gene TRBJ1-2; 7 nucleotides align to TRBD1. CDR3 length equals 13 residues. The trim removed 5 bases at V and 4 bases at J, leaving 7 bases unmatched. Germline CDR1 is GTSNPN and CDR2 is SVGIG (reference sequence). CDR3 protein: CAWERTGSYGYTF. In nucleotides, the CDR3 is TGTGCCTGGGAAAGGACAGGATCCTATGGCTACACCTTC.

The chain's CDR3 is CASSLSGSSYEQYF. DNA of the CDR3: TGTGCCAGCAGTTTATCGGGAAGCTCCTACGAGCAGTACTTC. V and J are TRBV28 and TRBJ2-7; perhaps TRBD2 as D (5 bases). Trimming took off 1 base at V and 0 bases at J, with 7 bases between the two ends. Germline CDR1 reads MDHEN; CDR2 reads SYDVKM. The CDR3 contains 14 residues. Complete variable domain (other parts from reference TRBV28 and TRBJ2-7): DVKVTQSSRYLVKRTGEKVFLECVQDMDHENMFWYRQDPGLGLRLIYFSYDVKMKEKGDIPEGYSVSREKKERFSLILESASTNQTSMYLCASSLSGSSYEQYFGPGTRLTVT.

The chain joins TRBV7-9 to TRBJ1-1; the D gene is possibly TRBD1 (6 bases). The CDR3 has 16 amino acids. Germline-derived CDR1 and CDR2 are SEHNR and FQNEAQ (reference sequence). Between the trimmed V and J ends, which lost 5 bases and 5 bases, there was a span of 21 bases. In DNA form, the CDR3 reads TGTGCCAGCAGCCGAGGGGGGGAAAGAATATTAACTGAAGCTTTCTTT. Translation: CASSRGGERILTEAFF.

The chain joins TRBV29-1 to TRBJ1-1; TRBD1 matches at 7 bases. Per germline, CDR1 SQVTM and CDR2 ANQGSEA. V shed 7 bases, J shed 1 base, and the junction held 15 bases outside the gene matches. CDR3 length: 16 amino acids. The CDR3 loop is CSAVEATGEWNTEAFF. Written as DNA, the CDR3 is TGCAGCGCCGTGGAGGCTACAGGGGAATGGAACACTGAAGCTTTCTTT.

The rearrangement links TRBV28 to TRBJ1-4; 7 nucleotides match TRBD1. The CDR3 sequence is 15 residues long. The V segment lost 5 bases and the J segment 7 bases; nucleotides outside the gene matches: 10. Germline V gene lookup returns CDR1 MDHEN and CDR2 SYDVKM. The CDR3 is CASSLNRGGREKLFF. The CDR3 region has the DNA TGTGCCAGCAGTCTCAACAGGGGAGGTCGTGAAAAACTGTTTTTT.

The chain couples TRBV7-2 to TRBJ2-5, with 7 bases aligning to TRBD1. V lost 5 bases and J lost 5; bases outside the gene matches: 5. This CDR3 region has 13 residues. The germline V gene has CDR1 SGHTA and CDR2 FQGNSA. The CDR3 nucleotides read TGTGCCAGCAGCCAACAGGGGTTGGAGACCCAGTACTTC. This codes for CASSQQGLETQYF.